Below are 30 T cell receptor beta chains sequenced from a single sample in a study of T-cell reconstitution after alpha-beta-depleted transplantation in children. Preparation of the TCRbeta library involved a method that used unique molecular identifiers. TCRdb re-called the PCR reads with MiXCR, one entry per CDR3 protein. Of under 300,000 distinct CDR3 sequences listed, 11% are singletons. The starting material was peripheral blood, obtained 180 days after TCRalphabeta/CD19-depleted stem cell transplant. Receptors were obtained from a male patient under 10 years old who had a stem cell transplant for chronic granulomatous disease, so the T cells may come from the graft donor.

Turning to this clonotype: A much larger clone is a single base away; this may be a read error. The gene calls are TRBV13 and TRBJ2-2; 11 nucleotides align to TRBD2. CDR1 PRHDT and CDR2 FYEKMQ come from the germline V gene (reference sequence). This CDR3 has 16 amino acids. The chain's CDR3 is CASSRTSGGFTGELSF. As DNA, the CDR3 is TGTGCCAGCAGCCGAACTAGCGGGGGATTCACCGGGGAGCTGTCTTTT.

This clonotype was detected many times. This rearrangement joins TRBV20-1 to TRBJ2-1; D possibly corresponds to TRBD1 (5 bases). V lost 6 bases to trimming and J lost 6 bases, with 18 bases between them. This CDR3 has 14 amino acids. CDR1 is DFQATT and CDR2 is SNEGSKA in the germline V gene (reference sequence). Written as DNA, the CDR3 is TGCAGTGCACCCCCCAAGGGGTGGCGCAATGAGCAGTTCTTC. Translated, it gives CSAPPKGWRNEQFF.

This clonotype was observed many times. The chain combines TRBV12-3 or TRBV12-4 with TRBJ2-4; D not certain. This CDR3 has 16 amino acids. V lost 6 bases, J lost 0 bases, and 15 bases lay in between. CDR3 DNA: TGTGCCAGCAGCCATAACAAGGATTTAGCCAAAAACATTCAGTACTTC. Translating gives CASSHNKDLAKNIQYF.

This clonotype has a count of ten or more. V gene TRBV12-3 or TRBV12-4 combines with J gene TRBJ2-1; the match to TRBD2 covers 14 bases. The CDR3 runs to 15 residues. Germline trimming cut 3 bases from V and 7 bases from J; bases unmatched to any gene: 2. CDR3 in DNA: TGTGCCAGCAGTTTCGGGACTAGCGGGAGAAATGAGCAGTTCTTC. It encodes CASSFGTSGRNEQFF.

This clonotype was seen many times. The chain couples TRBV12-3 or TRBV12-4 to TRBJ2-4; no clear D. Between the trimmed V and J ends, which lost 5 bases and 13 bases, there was a span of 12 bases. This CDR3 has 11 amino acids. In DNA form, the CDR3 reads TGTGCCAGCAGTCCCTCCGTGGACCAGTACTTC. Protein sequence: CASSPSVDQYF.

This clonotype was recorded at least ten times. The chain links TRBV4-2 to TRBJ1-2; 7 nucleotides align to TRBD1. Unmatched junction bases numbered 22, after V lost 4 bases and J lost 5 bases. Germline CDR1 LGHNA, CDR2 YNFKEQ. The CDR3 totals 19 residues. The CDR3 loop reads CASSPILEGAGGPLYGYTF. Here the CDR3 DNA reads TGTGCCAGCAGCCCAATTTTAGAGGGGGCCGGGGGGCCCCTTTATGGCTACACCTTC.

In its sample, this clonotype was seen many times. The chain employs TRBV20-1 and TRBJ1-3, with D possibly being TRBD1 (5 bases). The length of the CDR3 is 13 residues. The germline V and J ends were trimmed by 4 bases and 0 bases, with 7 bases remaining between them. The germline gives CDR1 DFQATT, CDR2 SNEGSKA (reference sequence). The CDR3 here is CSAMQGSGNTIYF. The CDR3 DNA is TGCAGTGCTATGCAGGGCTCTGGAAACACCATATATTTT.

This clonotype was counted many times. This chain uses TRBV2 with TRBJ2-5; the D is unclear. V was trimmed by 5 bases and J by 5 bases, leaving 6 bases between them. This CDR3 has 11 residues. CDR1 SNHLY and CDR2 FYNNEI come from the germline V gene. This CDR3 is CASSLFETQYF. CDR3 sequence (DNA): TGTGCCAGCAGTCTGTTCGAGACCCAGTACTTC.

This clonotype was counted only a few times. This chain joins TRBV11-2 and TRBJ2-3, with 10 bases aligning to TRBD2. Germline loops: CDR1 SGHAT, CDR2 FQNNGV. V gave up 3 bases and J gave up 0 bases; unmatched junction bases: 12. CDR3 size: 19 residues. The CDR3 spells CASSFRPGLAASSTDTQYF. In nucleotides, the CDR3 is TGTGCCAGCAGCTTCCGCCCAGGACTAGCGGCTTCTAGCACAGATACGCAGTATTTT.

This clonotype was found many times. The chain employs TRBV6-2 or TRBV6-3 and TRBJ2-7; D perhaps matches TRBD2 (5 bases). This CDR3 spans 14 amino acids. Germline CDR1 and CDR2: MNHEY and SVGEGT. V lost 4 bases and J 1 base, leaving 11 bases between the germline ends. The CDR3 DNA follows: TGTGCCAGCAGTTTAGGACTTCCTTCCTACGAGCAGTACTTC. Protein product: CASSLGLPSYEQYF.

This clonotype was seen once. The junction shows a germline mismatch at one end, possibly a read error. The chain links TRBV7-2 to TRBJ2-5; D may be TRBD1 or TRBD2 (6 bases each). Germline values: CDR1 SGHTA, CDR2 FQGNSA. The CDR3 sequence is 13 residues long. The CDR3 nucleotides read TGTGACAGCAGCTTCGGGGGCCCCGAGACCCAGTACTTC. It is translated as CDSSFGGPETQYF.

This sequence joins TRBV6-5 and TRBJ1-6; unclear D gene. Germline values: CDR1 MNHEY, CDR2 SVGAGI. V was pared by 0 bases and J by 7 bases, with 10 bases between. The CDR3 covers 15 residues. The CDR3 region is CASSYSTEPNSPLHF. As DNA, the CDR3 is TGTGCCAGCAGTTACTCCACAGAACCGAATTCACCCCTCCACTTT.

This clonotype was detected many times. The chain is built from TRBV2 and TRBJ1-2; D gene uncertain. There are 12 residues in the CDR3. Germline V gives CDR1 SNHLY, CDR2 FYNNEI. V lost 5 bases and J 1 base, leaving 5 bases between the germline ends. The DNA of the CDR3 is TGTGCCAGCAGTCCCAGTAACTATGGCTACACCTTC. Translated, it gives CASSPSNYGYTF.

A few counts support this clonotype. The V and J genes are TRBV30 and TRBJ2-7; the D gene is possibly TRBD2 (6 bases). Germline CDR1 reads GTSNPN; CDR2 reads SVGIG (reference sequence). The V gene lost 3 bases and the J gene lost 7 bases, with 25 bases spanning the gap. The CDR3 is 16 amino acids. Here the CDR3 reads CAWSRSPSGRVGEQYF. CDR3 coding DNA: TGTGCCTGGAGCCGGTCCCCCTCCGGGAGAGTCGGGGAGCAGTACTTC.

There are many counts of this clonotype. The chain employs TRBV5-1 and TRBJ2-3; D not resolved. The CDR3 has 16 amino acids. The V gene's germline CDR1 is SGHRS and CDR2 YFSETQ. Trimming removed 0 bases from V and 1 base from J, with 12 bases in between. In DNA, the CDR3 is TGCGCCAGCAGCTTGGAAGTGGCGCGACGCACAGATACGCAGTATTTT. Translation gives CASSLEVARRTDTQYF.

In this sample, this clonotype turned up a few times. The chain carries TRBV12-3 or TRBV12-4 and TRBJ1-5; D unresolved. Trimming cost V 3 bases and J 2 bases, with 8 bases left between them. This CDR3 has 14 residues. The DNA of the CDR3 is TGTGCCAGCAGTTTCCAACAAGGCAATCAGCCCCAGCATTTT. Translating it yields CASSFQQGNQPQHF.

In its sample, this clonotype was seen many times. CDR3 protein: CASSFRAGTDTQYF. The DNA of the CDR3 is TGTGCCAGCAGCTTTAGGGCCGGGACAGATACGCAGTATTTT. The J gene is TRBJ2-3, the V gene TRBV11-2; D gene ambiguous. The germline V gene has CDR1 SGHAT and CDR2 FQNNGV. The CDR3 runs to 14 residues. V was pared by 3 bases and J by 3 bases, with 10 bases between.

In its sample, this clonotype was seen many times. The gene calls are TRBV28 and TRBJ2-7; the D gene could be TRBD1 or TRBD2 (5 bases each). The V gene lost 5 bases and the J gene lost 4 bases, with 15 bases spanning the gap. Germline CDR1 reads MDHEN; CDR2 reads SYDVKM. The CDR3 consists of 14 residues. Here the CDR3 DNA reads TGTGCCAGCAGTCTTTCGGGACCTACGTACGAGCAGTACTTC. It specifies CASSLSGPTYEQYF.

There are many counts of this clonotype. The V gene is TRBV7-2, the J gene TRBJ1-1; no reliable D call. CDR3 length: 14 amino acids. Trimming removed 5 bases from V and 1 base from J, with 11 bases in between. In germline, CDR1 is SGHTA, CDR2 FQGNSA. The CDR3 loop reads CASSPQTSNTEAFF. CDR3 nucleotides: TGTGCCAGCAGCCCCCAGACCTCGAACACTGAAGCTTTCTTT. The entire variable domain, with the rest obtained from reference TRBV7-2 and TRBJ1-1, is as follows: GAGVSQSPSNKVTEKGKDVELRCDPISGHTALYWYRQSLGQGLEFLIYFQGNSAPDKSGLPSDRFSAERTGGSVSTLTIQRTQQEDSAVYLCASSPQTSNTEAFFGQGTRLTVV.

This rearrangement joins TRBV18 to TRBJ1-5; D is ambiguous. The V end was cut by 6 bases, the J end by 2 bases, with 11 bases between. There are 14 residues in the CDR3. Germline loops: CDR1 KGHSH, CDR2 LQKENI. CDR3: CASSRDPGNQPQHF. The CDR3, as DNA: TGTGCCAGCTCCCGAGACCCGGGCAATCAGCCCCAGCATTTT.

This clonotype was seen ten or more times. The chain links TRBV6-8 to TRBJ2-5, with 12 bases matching TRBD1. Germline values: CDR1 MNHGY, CDR2 SAAAGT. The CDR3 length is 16 residues. The junction had 6 bases not matched to a gene; V was cut back by 4 bases and J by 3 bases. The CDR3 reads CASSWGQGASEETQYF. In DNA, the CDR3 is TGTGCCAGCAGTTGGGGACAGGGGGCGAGCGAAGAGACCCAGTACTTC.

This clonotype appeared many times. The chain uses TRBV15 and TRBJ2-4, with D possibly TRBD1 on 6 matching bases. Trimming left V 3 bases short and J 1 base short, with 16 bases between. Germline V lookup: CDR1 LNHNV, CDR2 YYDKDF (reference sequence). CDR3 length: 17 amino acids. CDR3 amino acids: CATSSYQGKVAKNIQYF. The CDR3 DNA sequence: TGTGCCACCAGCAGCTACCAGGGGAAAGTGGCCAAAAACATTCAGTACTTC.

Details on this clonotype: Possible read error: a much larger clone is one base away. This chain joins TRBV2 and TRBJ2-1, with no clear D. In germline, CDR1 is SNHLY, CDR2 FYNNEI. The CDR3 totals 10 residues. Trimming shortened V by 6 bases and J by 7 bases, and 4 bases separated the two germline ends. CDR3 loop: CASRGNEQFF. CDR3 nucleotides: TGTGCCAGCAGGGGGAATGAGCAGTTCTTC. The whole variable domain, remainder taken from reference TRBV2 and TRBJ2-1, is EPEVTQTPSHQVTQMGQEVILRCVPISNHLYFYWYRQILGQKVEFLVSFYNNEISEKSEIFDDQFSVERPDGSNFTLKIRSTKLEDSAMYFCASRGNEQFFGPGTRLTVL.

There are many counts of this clonotype. The chain joins TRBV11-2 to TRBJ2-2; TRBD2 aligns across 13 bases. CDR1 and CDR2 from the germline V gene are SGHAT and FQNNGV. This CDR3 is built from 17 residues. The V and J ends lost 7 bases and 5 bases, in that order; junction bases with no gene match: 10. CDR3 in amino acids: CASNHRGLAGSTGELFF. The CDR3 DNA sequence: TGTGCCAGCAACCACCGGGGACTAGCGGGAAGTACCGGGGAGCTGTTTTTT. The full variable domain, with the rest looked up from reference TRBV11-2 and TRBJ2-2, is EAGVAQSPRYKIIEKRQSVAFWCNPISGHATLYWYQQILGQGPKLLIQFQNNGVVDDSQLPKDRFSAERLKGVDSTLKIQPAKLEDSAVYLCASNHRGLAGSTGELFFGEGSRLTVL.

In this sample, this clonotype turned up many times. The gene calls are TRBV6-2 or TRBV6-3 and TRBJ2-1; 12 bases fit TRBD2. CDR1 is MNHEY, CDR2 SVGEGT, per germline. The CDR3 totals 17 residues. V shed 0 bases, J shed 7 bases, and the junction held 7 bases outside the gene matches. As DNA, the CDR3 is TGTGCCAGCAGTTACTCCTCACTAGCGGGGGGTTGGAATGAGCAGTTCTTC. This translates into CASSYSSLAGGWNEQFF.

This clonotype has a handful of counts. The chain carries TRBV18 and TRBJ1-5, with 7 bases identical to TRBD1. V lost 3 bases to trimming and J lost 4 bases; unmatched junction nucleotides: 9. Germline-derived CDR1 and CDR2 are KGHSH and LQKENI. This CDR3 contains 16 residues. CDR3: CASSPSPGQQNQPQHF. As DNA, the CDR3 is TGTGCCAGCTCACCTTCTCCGGGACAGCAAAATCAGCCCCAGCATTTT.

The sample holds many counts of this clonotype. The V and J genes are TRBV7-2 and TRBJ2-7; D perhaps matches TRBD1 (5 bases). This CDR3 is 15 amino acids long. Germline-derived CDR1 and CDR2 are SGHTA and FQGNSA. V was shortened by 0 bases and J by 2 bases, with 11 bases between the two germline ends. CDR3 DNA: TGTGCCAGCAGCTTAGCTGTGACAGTTACCTACGAGCAGTACTTC. This translates into CASSLAVTVTYEQYF.

This clonotype has ten or more counts. This rearrangement joins TRBV5-1 to TRBJ2-7; 11 bases are shared with TRBD1. The CDR3 runs to 14 residues. The junction had 2 bases not matched to a gene; V was cut back by 3 bases and J by 3 bases. Looked up from germline, CDR1 is SGHRS and CDR2 is YFSETQ. The CDR3 is CASSWTGGLYEQYF. The CDR3 region has the DNA TGCGCCAGCAGCTGGACAGGGGGCCTCTACGAGCAGTACTTC.

This clonotype was detected many times. The V call is TRBV11-2, the J call TRBJ1-2; 10 nucleotides align to TRBD1. Germline V lookup: CDR1 SGHAT, CDR2 FQNNGV. The trim removed 3 bases at V and 5 bases at J, leaving 6 bases unmatched. The CDR3 contains 15 residues. CDR3 sequence (DNA): TGTGCCAGCAGCTTCTTACCGGGACAGGGGTATGGCTACACCTTC. Translation gives CASSFLPGQGYGYTF.

This clonotype was observed many times. The genes are TRBV7-3 and TRBJ1-2, with 7 bases identical to TRBD1. Germline CDR1 SGHTA, CDR2 FQGTGA. V shed 5 bases and J 5 bases; nucleotides not matched to a gene: 11. CDR3 size: 15 residues. CDR3 nucleotide sequence: TGTGCCAGCAGCGCCTCACAGGGGCCCGTATATGGCTACACCTTC. It yields the protein CASSASQGPVYGYTF.